This T cell receptor (beta chain) was sequenced in a study of blood T cell repertoires in COVID-19. Turning to the study itself: T cells, B-cell-depleted T cells, or PBMCs provided the cDNA or gDNA that served as material.

The germline V and J ends were trimmed by 4 bases and 2 bases, with 16 bases remaining between them. This CDR3 has 15 residues. Germline CDR1 SGHNT, CDR2 YYREEE (reference sequence). The authors' processing: Amplifying reference gene primers gave estimates of nucleated cell counts. Libraries were prepared by immunoSEQ multiplex PCR; TCRdb keeps only in-frame clonotypes and omits some of them. V and J calls and clone size are given by that table; D and trimming were obtained from the DNA. Of about 200,000 clones listed, approximately 81% are singletons. Sequencing was done on a sample of peripheral blood. The rearrangement links TRBV5-4 to TRBJ2-7, with D tentatively TRBD1 (6 bases). This receptor was taken from a woman of 80 years or more with acute or convalescent COVID-19. The CDR3 sequence: CASSGGQKYPYEQYF. CDR3 nucleotide sequence: TGTGCCAGCAGCGGAGGACAGAAGTATCCCTACGAGCAGTACTTC.